What follows is one T cell receptor (beta chain) and its context. This specimen belongs to a study of early T cells in non-severe SARS-CoV-2 infection. Researchers tagged individual cDNA molecules with unique molecular identifiers. One entry per CDR3 protein, called by TCRdb with MiXCR from the 5' RACE reads. The profile shows fewer than 65,000 distinct CDR3 sequences, roughly 8.2% of them singletons. The sequence was obtained from an adult who was a healthcare worker with PCR-confirmed SARS-CoV-2 infection or an uninfected control (not recorded which). The material was whole blood, obtained at baseline.

CDR3 DNA sequence: TGTGCCAGCTCACCCCGGGGGGACTACGAGCAGTACTTC. Protein product: CASSPRGDYEQYF. This chain uses TRBV18 with TRBJ2-7; 7 bases map to TRBD2. Germline loops: CDR1 KGHSH, CDR2 LQKENI. The CDR3 spans 13 residues. Trimming at V came to 3 bases and at J to 3 bases, leaving 2 bases not matched to a gene.